Following are 26 T cell receptor beta chains from one sample sequenced in a study of blood T cell repertoires in COVID-19. Clones were sequenced by immunoSEQ multiplex PCR, and TCRdb holds only the in-frame ones, with some missing. The table shows 300,000 to 400,000 clones, with more than 75% occurring only once. The material sequenced was peripheral blood. The receptors derive from a woman under 30 who had recovered from COVID-19.

The count of this clone is one. The J gene is TRBJ1-3, the V gene TRBV4-3; 10 nucleotides match TRBD1. Germline CDR1 and CDR2: LGHNA and YSLEER. The CDR3 has 17 residues. V trimming: 1 base; J trimming: 0 bases; junction bases outside the gene matches: 3. CDR3 residues: CASSQGTGGNSGNTIYF. In DNA, the CDR3 is TGCGCCAGCAGCCAAGGGACAGGGGGTAACTCTGGAAACACCATATATTTT.

About this clone: Mismatch with germline at one junction end may stem from a read error. The V and J genes are TRBV2 and TRBJ1-2; D uncertain. The germline CDR1 and CDR2 sequences are SNHLY and FYNNEI. The CDR3 is 10 residues long. As DNA, the CDR3 is TGTGCCAGCATTAGAGGAGTCAGCCCCTTC. Translating gives CASIRGVSPF.

The chain joins TRBV6-6 to TRBJ1-4; D possibly corresponds to TRBD1 (5 bases). V gave up 7 bases and J gave up 7 bases, with 16 bases separating them. This CDR3 has 14 residues. Germline-derived CDR1 and CDR2 are MNHNY and SVGAGI (reference sequence). The CDR3 region is CASTVTGPGEKLFF. The CDR3 DNA reads TGTGCCAGCACCGTAACAGGCCCTGGTGAAAAACTGTTTTTT.

J is TRBJ2-1 and V is TRBV4-1, with D hard to call. From germline, CDR1 is MGHRA and CDR2 YSYEKL. CDR3 length: 15 amino acids. With 0 bases removed from V and 8 bases from J, the gap between germline ends came to 14 bases. This CDR3 reads CASSQDSTTFDEQFF. The CDR3 DNA reads TGCGCCAGCAGCCAAGACTCTACCACTTTCGATGAGCAGTTCTTC.

The chain has TRBV5-1 and TRBJ1-1; TRBD1 might be the D (6 bases). Between the trimmed V and J ends, which lost 0 bases and 4 bases, there was a span of 16 bases. This CDR3 region has 16 residues. The V gene's germline CDR1 is SGHRS and CDR2 YFSETQ. The CDR3 loop reads CASSLEGGLWVTEAFF. CDR3 nucleotide sequence: TGCGCCAGCAGCTTGGAAGGGGGTTTATGGGTCACTGAAGCTTTCTTT. The variable domain in full, completed from reference TRBV5-1 and TRBJ1-1, reads KAGVTQTPRYLIKTRGQQVTLSCSPISGHRSVSWYQQTPGQGLQFLFEYFSETQRNKGNFPGRFSGRQFSNSRSEMNVSTLELGDSALYLCASSLEGGLWVTEAFFGQGTRLTVV.

The chain links TRBV7-2 to TRBJ1-2; D might be TRBD1 (5 bases). The CDR3 consists of 18 residues. Germline loops: CDR1 SGHTA, CDR2 FQGNSA. Trimming stripped 0 bases from V and 7 bases from J, with 24 bases between. CDR3 nucleotide sequence: TGTGCCAGCAGCTTAGCGCGGCGGGGCCGCGTCCGAACGCGTGGCTACACCTTC. It specifies CASSLARRGRVRTRGYTF.

V is TRBV14 and J is TRBJ1-2, with 10 bases aligning to TRBD1. Germline trimming cut 4 bases from V and 4 bases from J; bases unmatched to any gene: 9. The CDR3 runs 16 residues. Germline CDR1 reads SGHDN; CDR2 reads FVKESK. The CDR3 bases are TGTGCCAGCAGCCCTCGTACGGGACAGGGGTTCTATGGCTACACCTTC. It codes for CASSPRTGQGFYGYTF.

The rearrangement links TRBV2 to TRBJ2-1; a possible D gene is TRBD2 (6 bases). The V and J ends lost 7 bases and 2 bases respectively, with 15 bases between them. Germline values: CDR1 SNHLY, CDR2 FYNNEI. This CDR3 is 15 amino acids long. DNA of the CDR3: TGTGCCAGCACCATGGGACTGGGTCCCTACAATGAGCAGTTCTTC. The encoded protein is CASTMGLGPYNEQFF.

In its sample, this clone was seen once. The chain couples TRBV19 to TRBJ2-5; 8 nucleotides align to TRBD1. J was trimmed by 4 bases and V by 6 bases; bases with no gene match: 7. CDR1 is LNHDA, CDR2 SQIVND, per germline (reference sequence). The CDR3 is 14 amino acids. CDR3 sequence: CASSDGQGGETQYF. The CDR3 DNA is TGTGCCAGTAGCGACGGACAGGGAGGAGAGACCCAGTACTTC.

This clone was detected only once. The chain employs TRBV4-3 and TRBJ1-2; no reliable D call. Deletions cut 0 bases from V and 4 bases from J, with 6 bases between. Germline CDR1 and CDR2: LGHNA and YSLEER. CDR3 length equals 13 residues. The CDR3 region is CASSQDTVYGYTF. In nucleotides, the CDR3 is TGCGCCAGCAGCCAAGATACAGTCTATGGCTACACCTTC.

This chain uses TRBV5-6 with TRBJ2-2; D uncertain. The germline V gene encodes CDR1 SGHDT and CDR2 YYEEEE. Trimming cost V 4 bases and J 3 bases, with 10 bases left between them. The CDR3 contains 14 residues. The CDR3 nucleotides are TGTGCCAGCAGCCCAGTGTCGTACACCGGGGAGCTGTTTTTT. This gives the protein CASSPVSYTGELFF.

The CDR3, as DNA: TGTGCCAGCAGTTTATCCCCCGCAGGGGGAACTCTCTATGGCTACACCTTC. Encoded protein: CASSLSPAGGTLYGYTF. J is TRBJ1-2 and V is TRBV27; 7 nucleotides agree with TRBD1. From germline, CDR1 is MNHEY and CDR2 SMNVEV (reference sequence). V was pared by 0 bases and J by 4 bases, with 11 bases of the junction left unmatched. The CDR3 is 17 residues long.

J is TRBJ2-7 and V is TRBV14; TRBD2 matches 12 bases. With V trimmed by 4 bases and J by 0 bases, 10 bases remained unmatched. Germline V CDR1 and CDR2: SGHDN, FVKESK. There are 18 residues in the CDR3. The CDR3 here is CASSLALAGGPPSYEQYV. As DNA, the CDR3 is TGTGCCAGCAGCCTGGCACTAGCGGGAGGCCCCCCCTCCTACGAGCAGTACGTC.

The chain combines TRBV5-1 with TRBJ1-2; D gene unclear. The CDR3 has 12 amino acids. Germline assignment: CDR1 SGHRS and CDR2 YFSETQ. The V gene lost 7 bases and the J gene lost 8 bases, with 15 bases spanning the gap. In nucleotides, the CDR3 is TGCGCCAGCGGCTCCCCTGGGCACGGCTACACCTTC. It specifies CASGSPGHGYTF.

This chain links TRBV12-5 with TRBJ2-3, with 7 bases lining up with TRBD2. The CDR3 has 16 residues. Germline trimming cut 2 bases from V and 1 base from J; bases unmatched to any gene: 6. From germline, CDR1 is LGHNT and CDR2 FRNRAP. CDR3 residues: CASGLPHGGGTDTQYF. CDR3 bases: TGTGCTAGTGGTTTGCCTCATGGGGGGGGCACAGATACGCAGTATTTT.

The V and J genes are TRBV5-6 and TRBJ1-2; 7 nucleotides align to TRBD1. Germline values: CDR1 SGHDT, CDR2 YYEEEE. This CDR3 contains 13 residues. Trimming cost V 4 bases and J 4 bases; bases outside gene matches: 4. The CDR3 DNA reads as TGTGCCAGCAGCGATACAGGGGTCTATGGCTACACCTTC. Amino acid sequence: CASSDTGVYGYTF. Drawing the rest from reference TRBV5-6 and TRBJ1-2, the complete variable domain is DAGVTQSPTHLIKTRGQQVTLRCSPKSGHDTVSWYQQALGQGPQFIFQYYEEEERQRGNFPDRFSGHQFPNYSSELNVNALLLGDSALYLCASSDTGVYGYTFGSGTRLTVV.

The CDR3 is CASSQAVGGAGANVLTF. The CDR3 DNA reads as TGCGCCAGCAGCCAAGCGGTGGGGGGTGCTGGGGCCAACGTCCTGACTTTC. J is TRBJ2-6 and V is TRBV4-3; TRBD2 might be the D (6 bases). V lost 1 base, J lost 2 bases, and 12 bases lay in between. The CDR3 loop spans 17 amino acids. Germline V gene sequence: CDR1 LGHNA, CDR2 YSLEER.

The chain employs TRBV7-7 and TRBJ2-6; possible D gene TRBD2, 5 bases. CDR3 length: 13 residues. V was pared by 10 bases and J by 2 bases, with 9 bases between. Germline assignment: CDR1 SSHAT and CDR2 FNYEAQ (reference sequence). CDR3 in amino acids: CAIGGPGANVLTF. The CDR3 nucleotides are TGTGCCATAGGAGGCCCTGGGGCCAACGTCCTGACTTTC.

The rearrangement joins TRBV10-1 to TRBJ2-1; D is perhaps TRBD1 (5 bases). Trimming took 6 bases from V and 6 from J, leaving 15 bases between them. Looked up from germline, CDR1 is WNHNN and CDR2 is SYGVQD (reference sequence). This CDR3 has 14 residues. The CDR3 coding sequence is TGCGCCAGCAGCCAGGGTTTCCCCGGCAATGAGCAGTTCTTC. Protein sequence: CASSQGFPGNEQFF.

The genes are TRBV30 and TRBJ1-1, with a weak D call TRBD1 (6 bases). The V and J ends lost 5 bases and 4 bases respectively, with 20 bases between them. Germline V gene lookup returns CDR1 GTSNPN and CDR2 SVGIG (reference sequence). The CDR3 length is 15 residues. CDR3 nucleotide sequence: TGTGCCTGGGTCATTGGGGGCGGAAGGTCCACTGAAGCTTTCTTT. Encoded protein: CAWVIGGGRSTEAFF.

This clone was seen once. The chain recombines TRBV29-1 with TRBJ2-1; D is possibly TRBD2 (5 bases). The V gene's germline CDR1 is SQVTM and CDR2 ANQGSEA. V lost 1 base and J lost 0, with 7 bases in between. The CDR3 is 14 residues long. Here the CDR3 reads CSVEAGSSYNEQFF. The CDR3 region has the DNA TGCAGCGTTGAAGCGGGAAGCTCCTACAATGAGCAGTTCTTC.

The V gene is TRBV5-4, the J gene TRBJ1-1; a weak D match, TRBD1 (6 bases). Deletions cut 4 bases from V and 5 bases from J, with 18 bases between. The CDR3 consists of 15 residues. CDR1 and CDR2 from the germline V gene are SGHNT and YYREEE (reference sequence). The CDR3 DNA reads TGTGCCAGCAGCGTTAGACAGGCCTTAAGGACTGAAGCTTTCTTT. Translating gives CASSVRQALRTEAFF.

The V call is TRBV27, the J call TRBJ2-1; 10 bases fit TRBD2. Germline CDR1 and CDR2: MNHEY and SMNVEV (reference sequence). CDR3 length: 16 amino acids. Trimming took 4 bases from V and 4 from J; bases not matched to a gene: 7. CDR3 residues: CASSYELAGRYNEQFF. For the CDR3, the DNA is TGTGCCAGCAGTTACGAACTAGCGGGACGATACAATGAGCAGTTCTTC.

This rearrangement joins TRBV27 to TRBJ2-2; the match to TRBD2 covers 13 bases. The CDR3 runs to 18 residues. J lost 5 bases, V lost 10 bases, and 16 bases had no gene match. Germline loops: CDR1 MNHEY, CDR2 SMNVEV (reference sequence). The CDR3 DNA reads TGTGCCAACCCCTGGACTAGCGGGAGATTGGAGCGGACCGGGGAGCTGTTTTTT. Residues: CANPWTSGRLERTGELFF.

V usage is TRBV12-3 or TRBV12-4 and J usage is TRBJ2-1; perhaps TRBD1 as D (5 bases). Trimming cost V 2 bases and J 6 bases, with 8 bases left between them. The CDR3 extends over 13 amino acids. Here the CDR3 DNA reads TGTGCCAGCAGTTTAAGACAGCCCAATGAGCAGTTCTTC. Its protein product is CASSLRQPNEQFF.

The chain combines TRBV19 with TRBJ1-2, with 8 positions matching TRBD1. CDR1 and CDR2 from the germline V gene are LNHDA and SQIVND (reference sequence). The V gene end was trimmed by 1 base and the J gene end by 5 bases; junction bases not matched to a gene: 9. The CDR3 sequence is 16 residues long. The CDR3 DNA is TGTGCCAGTAGTATAGGCCTTCGGACAGGGTGGTATGGCTACACCTTC. It specifies CASSIGLRTGWYGYTF.